The clone carrying this T cell receptor beta chain was found a few times. The source of the sample is a study of CD8+CD57+ T cells in acquired aplastic anemia. Study-level background: 3 to 4 ug was the average amount of DNA from sorted CD4+ and CD8+ cells.

Researchers used genomic DNA as the template to profile TCR beta VDJ and CDR3. MiXCR, applied by TCRdb to the reads, yields one record per CDR3 protein. The sample contains 200,000 or so distinct CDR3 sequences, 50% to 75% of which appear only once. The CDR3 totals 15 residues. Germline values: CDR1 SGHTA, CDR2 FQGTGA. After removal of 5 bases from V and 5 bases from J, the junction contained 10 bases not matched to a gene. Input material: sorted CD4+, CD8+, or CD8+CD57+ T cells (not recorded which) from PBMCs. V and J are TRBV7-3 and TRBJ2-3; 7 positions match TRBD1. This receptor was identified in a human donor with severe aplastic anemia or a healthy control (not recorded which). CDR3 DNA: TGTGCCAGCAGCGTACCAGGGGGTTTACAAGATACGCAGTATTTT. This codes for CASSVPGGLQDTQYF.